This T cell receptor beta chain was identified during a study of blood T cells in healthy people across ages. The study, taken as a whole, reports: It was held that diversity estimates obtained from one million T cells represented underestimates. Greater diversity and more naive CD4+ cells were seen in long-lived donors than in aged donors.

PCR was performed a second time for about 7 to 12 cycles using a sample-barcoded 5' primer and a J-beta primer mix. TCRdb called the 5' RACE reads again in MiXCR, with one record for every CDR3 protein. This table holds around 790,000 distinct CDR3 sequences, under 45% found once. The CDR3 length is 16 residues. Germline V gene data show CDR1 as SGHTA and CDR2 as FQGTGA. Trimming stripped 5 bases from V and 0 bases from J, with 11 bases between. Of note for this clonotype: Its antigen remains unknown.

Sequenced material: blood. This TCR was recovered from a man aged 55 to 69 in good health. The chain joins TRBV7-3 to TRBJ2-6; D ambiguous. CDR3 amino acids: CASSPYINSGANVLTF. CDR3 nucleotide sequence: TGTGCCAGCAGCCCGTATATCAACTCTGGGGCCAACGTCCTGACTTTC.